This T cell receptor beta chain was identified in a study of blood T cells in healthy people across ages. Study-level points and caveats: Researchers judged that diversity estimates from one million T cells fell short of true values. Unsorted PBMCs prevented conclusive naive versus antigen-experienced comparison.

The table lists this clonotype with a few counts. Its specificity is not known. Then a second PCR, running about 6 to 11 cycles, was carried out with a sample-barcoded 5' primer and a J-beta primer mix. Unique molecular identifiers of 12 random nucleotides labeled each cDNA. MiXCR was run by TCRdb on the 5' RACE reads, yielding one entry per CDR3 protein. The table includes roughly 900,000 distinct CDR3 sequences, about 44% detected once. The CDR3 extends over 13 amino acids. Germline V CDR1 and CDR2: MRHNA, SNTAGT. V lost 5 bases and J 8 bases, leaving 13 bases between the germline ends. The receptor was derived from a man aged 25 to 40 in good health. J is TRBJ2-1 and V is TRBV6-4; tentatively, D is TRBD2 (5 bases). Source material: blood. The CDR3 sequence is CASSIEWRDEQFF. The CDR3 coding sequence is TGTGCCAGCAGTATTGAGTGGCGGGATGAGCAGTTCTTC.